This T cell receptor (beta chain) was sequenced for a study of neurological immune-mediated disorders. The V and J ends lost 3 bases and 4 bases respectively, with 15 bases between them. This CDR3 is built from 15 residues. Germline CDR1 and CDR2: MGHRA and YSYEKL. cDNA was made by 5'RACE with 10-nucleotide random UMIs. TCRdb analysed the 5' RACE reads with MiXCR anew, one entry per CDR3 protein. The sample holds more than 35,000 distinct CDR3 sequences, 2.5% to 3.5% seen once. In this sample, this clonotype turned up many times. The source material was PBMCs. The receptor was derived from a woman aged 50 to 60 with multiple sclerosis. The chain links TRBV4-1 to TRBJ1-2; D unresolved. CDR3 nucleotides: TGCGCCAGCAGCCATGGACGGTCCGAAACCTATGGCTACACCTTC. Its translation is CASSHGRSETYGYTF.